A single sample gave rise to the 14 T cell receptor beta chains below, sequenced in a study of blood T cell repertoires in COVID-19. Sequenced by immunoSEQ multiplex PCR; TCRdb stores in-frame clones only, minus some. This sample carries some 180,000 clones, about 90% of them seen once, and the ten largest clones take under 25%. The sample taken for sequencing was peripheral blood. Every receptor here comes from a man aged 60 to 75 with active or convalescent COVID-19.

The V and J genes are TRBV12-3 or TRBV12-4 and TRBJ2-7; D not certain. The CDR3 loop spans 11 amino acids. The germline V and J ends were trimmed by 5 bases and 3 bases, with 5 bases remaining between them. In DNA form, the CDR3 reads TGTGCCAGCAGTGCGTACTACGAGCAGTACTTC. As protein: CASSAYYEQYF.

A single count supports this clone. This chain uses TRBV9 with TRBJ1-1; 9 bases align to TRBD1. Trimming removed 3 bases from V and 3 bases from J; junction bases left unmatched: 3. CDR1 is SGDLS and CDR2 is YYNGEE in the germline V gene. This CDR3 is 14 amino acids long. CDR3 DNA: TGTGCCAGCAGCGAGACAGGGGGGGACACTGAAGCTTTCTTT. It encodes CASSETGGDTEAFF.

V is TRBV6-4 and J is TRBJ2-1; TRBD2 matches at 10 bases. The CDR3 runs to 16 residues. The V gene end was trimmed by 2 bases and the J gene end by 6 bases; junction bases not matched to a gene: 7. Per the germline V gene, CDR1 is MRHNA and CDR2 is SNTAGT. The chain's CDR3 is CASSDSGGDPVNEQFF. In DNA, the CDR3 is TGTGCCAGCAGTGACAGCGGGGGGGACCCTGTCAATGAGCAGTTCTTC.

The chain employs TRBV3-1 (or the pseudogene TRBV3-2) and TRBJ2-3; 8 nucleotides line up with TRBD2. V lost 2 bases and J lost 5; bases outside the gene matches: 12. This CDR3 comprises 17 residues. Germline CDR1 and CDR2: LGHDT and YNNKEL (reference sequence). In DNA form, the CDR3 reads TGTGCCAGCAGCCAACCTGGCGGGGGGCCCCCAGGAGATACGCAGTATTTT. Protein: CASSQPGGGPPGDTQYF.

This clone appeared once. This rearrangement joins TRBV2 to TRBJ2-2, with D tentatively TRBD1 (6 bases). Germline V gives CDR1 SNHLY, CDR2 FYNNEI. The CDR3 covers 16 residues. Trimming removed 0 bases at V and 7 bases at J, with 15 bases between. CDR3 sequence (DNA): TGTGCCAGCAGTGAAGCTATACAGGGACGTCGCGGGGAGCTGTTTTTT. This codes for CASSEAIQGRRGELFF.

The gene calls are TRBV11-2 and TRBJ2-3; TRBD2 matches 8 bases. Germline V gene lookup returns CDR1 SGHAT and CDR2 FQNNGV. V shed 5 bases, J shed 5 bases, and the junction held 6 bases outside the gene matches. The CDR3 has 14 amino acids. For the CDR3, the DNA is TGTGCCAGCAGCGTGGGACTAGTGAGAGATACGCAGTATTTT. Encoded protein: CASSVGLVRDTQYF.

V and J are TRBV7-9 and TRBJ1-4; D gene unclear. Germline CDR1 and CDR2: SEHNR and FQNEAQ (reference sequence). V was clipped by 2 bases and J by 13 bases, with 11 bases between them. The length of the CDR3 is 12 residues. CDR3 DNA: TGTGCCAGCAGCTTAAAGGAAACGGGACTGTTTTTT. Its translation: CASSLKETGLFF.

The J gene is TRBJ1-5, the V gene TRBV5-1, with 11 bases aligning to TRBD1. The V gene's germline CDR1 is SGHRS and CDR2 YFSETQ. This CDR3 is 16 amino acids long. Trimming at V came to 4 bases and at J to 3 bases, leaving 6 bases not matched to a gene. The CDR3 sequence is CASSPGTGGPNQPQHF. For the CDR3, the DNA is TGCGCCAGCAGCCCCGGGACAGGGGGGCCCAATCAGCCCCAGCATTTT.

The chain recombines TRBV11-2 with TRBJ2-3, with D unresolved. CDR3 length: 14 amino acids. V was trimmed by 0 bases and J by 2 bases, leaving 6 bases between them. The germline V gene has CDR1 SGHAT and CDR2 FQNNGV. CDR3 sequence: CASSLDQVTDTQYF. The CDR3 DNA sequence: TGTGCCAGCAGCTTAGACCAGGTCACAGATACGCAGTATTTT.

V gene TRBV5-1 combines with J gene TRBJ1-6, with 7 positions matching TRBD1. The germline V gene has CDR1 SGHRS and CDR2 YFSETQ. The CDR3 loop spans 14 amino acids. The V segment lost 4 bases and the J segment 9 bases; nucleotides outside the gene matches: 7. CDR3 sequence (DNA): TGCGCCAGCAGCGAGGGGGCTGTAGGTTCACCCCTCCACTTT. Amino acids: CASSEGAVGSPLHF.

The CDR3 region has the DNA TGTGCCAGTAGTATCGGGGTCCGCCCCCATTTGGGTGGCTACACCTTC. Its translation is CASSIGVRPHLGGYTF. The rearrangement uses TRBV19 and TRBJ1-2; D call uncertain. This CDR3 is 16 amino acids long. Germline V gene lookup returns CDR1 LNHDA and CDR2 SQIVND (reference sequence). The V gene lost 3 bases and the J gene lost 7 bases, with 21 bases spanning the gap.

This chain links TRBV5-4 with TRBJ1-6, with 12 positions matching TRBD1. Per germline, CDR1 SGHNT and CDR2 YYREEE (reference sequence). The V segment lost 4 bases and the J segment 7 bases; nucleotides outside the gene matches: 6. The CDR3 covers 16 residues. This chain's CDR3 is CASSLWDRGRNSPLHF. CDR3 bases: TGTGCCAGCAGCCTGTGGGACAGGGGGCGAAATTCACCCCTCCACTTT.

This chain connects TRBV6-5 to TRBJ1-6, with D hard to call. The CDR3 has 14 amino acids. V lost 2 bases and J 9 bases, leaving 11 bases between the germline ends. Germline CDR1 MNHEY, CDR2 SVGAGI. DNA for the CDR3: TGTGCCAGCAGTTACCGAAACGTCGGTTCACCCCTCCACTTT. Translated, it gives CASSYRNVGSPLHF.

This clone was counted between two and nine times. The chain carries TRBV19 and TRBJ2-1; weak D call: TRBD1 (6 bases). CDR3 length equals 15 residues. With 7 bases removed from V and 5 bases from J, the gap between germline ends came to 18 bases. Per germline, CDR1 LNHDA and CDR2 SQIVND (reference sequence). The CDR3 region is CASTARGSGDNEQFF. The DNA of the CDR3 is TGTGCCAGTACCGCTAGGGGGTCAGGGGACAATGAGCAGTTCTTC.